What follows are 6 T cell receptor beta chains derived from one specimen sequenced in a study of blood T cell repertoires in COVID-19. The repertoire was sequenced with immunoSEQ multiplex PCR; TCRdb's copy has only in-frame clones and lacks some. The data show 300,000 to 400,000 clones, with around 87% seen just once and less than 3.5% held by the top ten. The sample consisted of peripheral blood. The receptors shown here come from a human donor in a cohort sampled during active COVID-19.

As concerns this clone: Relative to the germline gene, one junction end is altered; a read error may explain this. The chain links TRBV27 to TRBJ2-7, with 7 bases that match TRBD2. CDR1 and CDR2 from the germline V gene are MNHEY and SMNVEV (reference sequence). The length of the CDR3 is 14 residues. The CDR3 reads CLGRWREFSYEQYF. DNA of the CDR3: TGCCTGGGCAGGTGGCGGGAGTTCTCCTACGAGCAGTACTTC.

V gene TRBV28 combines with J gene TRBJ2-5; D remains ambiguous. V dropped 9 bases and J dropped 1 base, with 12 bases sitting between them. Germline assignment: CDR1 MDHEN and CDR2 SYDVKM. The CDR3 loop spans 13 amino acids. The CDR3 reads CASRDTRQETQYF. CDR3 nucleotide sequence: TGTGCCAGTCGAGACACCCGCCAAGAGACCCAGTACTTC.

The rearrangement links TRBV2 to TRBJ2-7; 13 nucleotides align to TRBD2. The CDR3 length is 14 residues. CDR1 SNHLY and CDR2 FYNNEI come from the germline V gene. After removal of 4 bases from V and 9 bases from J, the junction contained 6 bases not matched to a gene. The chain's CDR3 is CASSAGLAGAVQYF. The CDR3 nucleotides are TGTGCCAGCAGTGCCGGACTAGCGGGAGCAGTGCAGTACTTC.

The V gene is TRBV20-1, the J gene TRBJ2-7, with a weak D call TRBD2 (6 bases). The V gene's germline CDR1 is DFQATT and CDR2 SNEGSKA (reference sequence). The CDR3 runs 15 residues. V was pared by 6 bases and J by 4 bases, with 22 bases between. CDR3 loop: CSASVWRRGEYEQYF. The CDR3 nucleotides are TGCAGTGCAAGTGTCTGGCGGCGGGGAGAGTACGAGCAGTACTTC.

This clone is a singleton in its sample. CDR3 loop: CASSLGLAGGSNEQFF. CDR3 bases: TGTGCCAGCAGCTTAGGACTAGCGGGAGGTAGTAATGAGCAGTTCTTC. The V call is TRBV7-3, the J call TRBJ2-1; 14 positions match TRBD2. CDR3 length equals 16 residues. The germline gives CDR1 SGHTA, CDR2 FQGTGA. Trimming cost V 2 bases and J 7 bases; bases outside gene matches: 4.

V and J are TRBV28 and TRBJ1-5; the D is unclear. V was clipped by 1 base and J by 11 bases, with 6 bases between them. This CDR3 contains 11 residues. Germline V CDR1 and CDR2: MDHEN, SYDVKM. The CDR3 DNA follows: TGTGCCAGCAGTTTATCCGGGGCCCAGCATTTT. This codes for CASSLSGAQHF.